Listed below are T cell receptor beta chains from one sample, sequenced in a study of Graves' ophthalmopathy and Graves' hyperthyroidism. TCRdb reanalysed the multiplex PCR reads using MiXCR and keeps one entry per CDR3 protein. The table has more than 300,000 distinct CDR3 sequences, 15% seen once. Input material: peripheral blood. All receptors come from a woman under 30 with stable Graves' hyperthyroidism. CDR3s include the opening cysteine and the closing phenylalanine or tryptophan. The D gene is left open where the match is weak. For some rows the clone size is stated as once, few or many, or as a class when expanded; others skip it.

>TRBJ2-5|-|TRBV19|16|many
TGTGCCAGTAGTATAGATCTTTCCAGAAAGAGGGAGACCCAGTACTTC
CASSIDLSRKRETQYF
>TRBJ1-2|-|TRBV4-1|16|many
TGCGCCAGCAGCCAAGCCAACCTTCGAACAAACTATGGCTACACCTTC
CASSQANLRTNYGYTF
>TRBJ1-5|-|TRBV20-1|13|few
TGCAGTGCTAGAGATCTCTTGGACCAGCCCCAGCATTTT
CSARDLLDQPQHF
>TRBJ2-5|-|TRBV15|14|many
TGTGCCACCAGCAGAGACTCAGGCCAAGAGACCCAGTACTTC
CATSRDSGQETQYF
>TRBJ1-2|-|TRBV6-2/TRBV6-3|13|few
TGTGCCAGCAGCCCCCGGGGTCAAAATGGCTACACCTTC
CASSPRGQNGYTF
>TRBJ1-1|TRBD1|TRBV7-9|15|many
TGTGCCAGCAGCACACTGACAGGGGGCCCCACTGAAGCTTTCTTT
CASSTLTGGPTEAFF
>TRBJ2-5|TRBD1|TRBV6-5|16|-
TGTGCCAGCAGTTACTCGGGGACAGGGGGCCAAGAGACCCAGTACTTC
CASSYSGTGGQETQYF
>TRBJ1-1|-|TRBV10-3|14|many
TGTGCCATCAGTGAGGGAACGAGAAACACTGAAGCTTTCTTT
CAISEGTRNTEAFF
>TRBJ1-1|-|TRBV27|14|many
TGTGCCAGCAGTTTAAATGGAATGGGGACTGAAGCTTTCTTT
CASSLNGMGTEAFF
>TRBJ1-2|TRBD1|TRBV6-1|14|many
TGTGCCAGCAGTGCCGGACAGGGGTACTATGGCTACACCTTC
CASSAGQGYYGYTF
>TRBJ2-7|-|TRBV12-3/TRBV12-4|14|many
TGTGCCAGCAGTGAAAGATCCCCCCACACCGAGCAGTACTTC
CASSERSPHTEQYF
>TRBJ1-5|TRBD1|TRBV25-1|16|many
TGTGCCAGCAGTGAACAACAGGGGGAAGGCAATCAGCCCCAGCATTTT
CASSEQQGEGNQPQHF
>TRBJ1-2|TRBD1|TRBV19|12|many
TGTGCCAGTAGGCACGACAGGGTGGTCTACACCTTC
CASRHDRVVYTF
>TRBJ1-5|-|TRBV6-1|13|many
TGTGCCAGCAGTGATAGTGGATATCAGCCCCAGCATTTT
CASSDSGYQPQHF
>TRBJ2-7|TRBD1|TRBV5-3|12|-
TGTGCCAGCAGCACGGACAGGAACGAGCAGTACTTC
CASSTDRNEQYF
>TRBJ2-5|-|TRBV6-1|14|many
TGTGCCAGCGGGGGGGACAGAACCCAAGAGACCCAGTACTTC
CASGGDRTQETQYF
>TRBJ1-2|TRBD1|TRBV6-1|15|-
TGTGCCAGCAGTCCCCGGACAGGCCAGTGGGAAGGCTACACCTTC
CASSPRTGQWEGYTF
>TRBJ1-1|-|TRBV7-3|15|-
TGTGCCAGCAGCAACCCCCGCTGGGGAATCTCTGAAGCTTTCTTT
CASSNPRWGISEAFF
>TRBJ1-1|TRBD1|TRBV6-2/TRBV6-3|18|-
TGTGCCAGCAGTTACCCCCCTTGGACAGGGCTAATGAACACTGAAGCTTTCTTT
CASSYPPWTGLMNTEAFF
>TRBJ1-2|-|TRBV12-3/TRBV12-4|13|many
TGTGCCAGCGCTCCCACTGTTAGCTATGGCTACACCTTC
CASAPTVSYGYTF
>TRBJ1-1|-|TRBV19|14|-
TGTGCCAGTAGTATAGATAAAAGGAACACTGAAGCTTTCTTT
CASSIDKRNTEAFF
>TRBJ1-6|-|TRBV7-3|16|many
TGTGCCAGCAGCACAGGCCAGGGAAGAGCTAATTCACCCCTCCACTTT
CASSTGQGRANSPLHF
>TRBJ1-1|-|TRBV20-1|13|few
TGCAGTGCCCTCTCGGACGGGAACACTGAAGCTTTCTTT
CSALSDGNTEAFF
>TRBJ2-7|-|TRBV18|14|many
TGTGCCAGCTCACCACCGGCAGGGGCCTACGAGCAGTACTTC
CASSPPAGAYEQYF
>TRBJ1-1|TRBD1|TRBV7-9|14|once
TGTGCCAGCACCCAGACAGGGGGCATAACTGAAGCTTTCTTT
CASTQTGGITEAFF
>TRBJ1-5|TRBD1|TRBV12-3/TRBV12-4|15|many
TGTGCCAGCACCCTCGACAGGGGACTCAATCAGCCCCAGCATTTT
CASTLDRGLNQPQHF